The sequence of this T cell receptor beta chain was determined in a study of cytomegalovirus exposure and HLA in healthy donors. This clone was seen a few times. What it binds is unknown. V trimming: 5 bases; J trimming: 0 bases; junction bases outside the gene matches: 6. The germline CDR1 and CDR2 sequences are KGHSH and LQKENI. This CDR3 has 16 residues. Primers included in the PCR were 60 Vbeta and 13 Jbeta primers. Using immunoSEQ multiplex PCR, the repertoire was profiled, and TCRdb retains in-frame clones only, with some absent. This table has about 200,000 clones, roughly 82% appearing once. Findings of the study overall: TCR association rates varied by HLA locus in a later analysis, with DRB1 highest and HLA-C lowest. Specificity of a few CMV-associated chains for CMV antigens was verified in vitro.

Donors likely had unrecorded immune exposures despite being nominally healthy when sampled. Sequencing used PBMCs. The sequence was obtained from a man between 40 and 49 years old in good health and CMV-seropositive. The V gene is TRBV18, the J gene TRBJ2-2, with 7 bases aligning to TRBD1. In DNA form, the CDR3 reads TGTGCCAGCTCAGACCTACAGGGGACGAACACCGGGGAGCTGTTTTTT. Translated: CASSDLQGTNTGELFF.